The 2 T cell receptor beta chains given below trace back to one sample, sequenced in a study of human T cells and chemical hapten exposure (dated by TCRdb to the early 2020s). Library generation was performed with RACE. Instrument used: NextSeq 500. The public reads were reanalyzed by TCRdb: fastp trimming at Q25, MiXCR alignment, in-frame beta chains only. CDR3 protein sequences are deduplicated, and each keeps its most common genes and DNA. The sample contains about 93,000 distinct CDR3 sequences, around 8.8% of them found a single time. The ten largest make up 2.5% to 3.5% of the sample. This specimen's time point label, per the study, means: healthy volunteer bleed at 2 weeks. Total RNA was extracted from unfractionated whole blood collected in Tempus Blood RNA tubes. Sequenced sample: whole blood. The source is a female donor in good health. Some clones in this sample may be carry-over from other donors' samples.

This clonotype was seen a handful of times. The chain employs TRBV4-2 and TRBJ2-1, with 8 bases matching TRBD2. Looked up from germline, CDR1 is LGHNA and CDR2 is YNFKEQ. The CDR3 has 17 residues. The ends lost 6 bases at V and 9 bases at J; junction bases unmatched: 19. CDR3 region: CASSLSAGGAIVSEQFF. Here the CDR3 DNA reads TGTGCCAGCAGTCTATCGGCGGGGGGCGCGATTGTCAGTGAGCAGTTCTTC.

Written as DNA, the CDR3 is TGTGCCAGCAGCTTTCGGGCCGAGAATCAGCCCCAGCATTTT. Translating it yields CASSFRAENQPQHF. The chain joins TRBV5-5 to TRBJ1-5; D gene unclear. Trimming removed 2 bases at V and 4 bases at J, with 10 bases between. In germline, CDR1 is SGHKS, CDR2 YYEKEE (reference sequence). The CDR3 consists of 14 residues. The full variable domain, rest sourced from reference TRBV5-5 and TRBJ1-5, is DAGVTQSPTHLIKTRGQQVTLRCSPISGHKSVSWYQQVLGQGPQFIFQYYEKEERGRGNFPDRFSARQFPNYSSELNVNALLLGDSALYLCASSFRAENQPQHFGDGTRLSIL.